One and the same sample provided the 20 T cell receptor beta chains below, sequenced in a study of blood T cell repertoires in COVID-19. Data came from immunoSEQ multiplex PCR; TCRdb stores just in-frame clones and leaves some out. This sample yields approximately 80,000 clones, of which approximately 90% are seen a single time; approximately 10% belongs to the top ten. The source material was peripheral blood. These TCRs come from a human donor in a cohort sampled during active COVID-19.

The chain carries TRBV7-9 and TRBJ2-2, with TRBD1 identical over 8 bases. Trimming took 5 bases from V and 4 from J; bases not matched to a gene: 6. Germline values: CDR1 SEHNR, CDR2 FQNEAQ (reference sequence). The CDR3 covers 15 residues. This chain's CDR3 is CASSHRDRPTGELFF. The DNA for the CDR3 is TGTGCCAGCAGCCACCGGGACAGGCCCACCGGGGAGCTGTTTTTT.

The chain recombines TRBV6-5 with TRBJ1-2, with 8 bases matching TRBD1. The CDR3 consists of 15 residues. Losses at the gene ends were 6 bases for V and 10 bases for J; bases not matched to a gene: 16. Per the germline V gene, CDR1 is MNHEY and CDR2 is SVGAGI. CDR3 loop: CASRPDRGGRKVYTF. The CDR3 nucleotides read TGTGCCAGCAGGCCAGACAGGGGAGGTCGGAAGGTCTACACCTTC.

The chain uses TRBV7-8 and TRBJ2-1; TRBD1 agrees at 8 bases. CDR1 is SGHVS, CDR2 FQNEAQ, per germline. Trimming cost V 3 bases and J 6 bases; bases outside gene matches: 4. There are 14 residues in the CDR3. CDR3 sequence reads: CASSFVGQGNEQFF. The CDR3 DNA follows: TGTGCCAGCAGCTTTGTAGGACAGGGCAATGAGCAGTTCTTC.

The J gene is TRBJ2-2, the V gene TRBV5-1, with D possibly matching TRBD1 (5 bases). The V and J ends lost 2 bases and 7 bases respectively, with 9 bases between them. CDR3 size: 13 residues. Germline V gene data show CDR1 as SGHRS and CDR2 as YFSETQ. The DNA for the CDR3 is TGCGCCAGCAGCTTACAGGACCACGGGGAGCTGTTTTTT. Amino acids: CASSLQDHGELFF.

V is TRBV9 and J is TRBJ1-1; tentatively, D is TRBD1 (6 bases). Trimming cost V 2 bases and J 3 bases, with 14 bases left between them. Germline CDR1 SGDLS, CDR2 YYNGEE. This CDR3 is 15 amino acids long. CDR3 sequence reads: CASSVQGISHTEAFF. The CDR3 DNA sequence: TGTGCCAGCAGCGTCCAGGGGATAAGTCACACTGAAGCTTTCTTT.

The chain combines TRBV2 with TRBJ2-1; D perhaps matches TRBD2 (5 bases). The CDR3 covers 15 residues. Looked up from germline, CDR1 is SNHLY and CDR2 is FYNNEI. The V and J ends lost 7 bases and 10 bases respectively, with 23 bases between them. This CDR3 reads CASTINSLPGREQFF. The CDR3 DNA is TGTGCCAGCACGATCAACTCCCTCCCGGGAAGGGAGCAGTTCTTC. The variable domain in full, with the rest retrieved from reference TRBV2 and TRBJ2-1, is EPEVTQTPSHQVTQMGQEVILRCVPISNHLYFYWYRQILGQKVEFLVSFYNNEISEKSEIFDDQFSVERPDGSNFTLKIRSTKLEDSAMYFCASTINSLPGREQFFGPGTRLTVL.

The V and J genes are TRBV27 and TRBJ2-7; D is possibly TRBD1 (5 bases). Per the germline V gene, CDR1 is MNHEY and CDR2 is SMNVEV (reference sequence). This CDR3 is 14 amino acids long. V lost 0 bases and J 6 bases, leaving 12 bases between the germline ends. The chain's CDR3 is CASSLSGASGEQYF. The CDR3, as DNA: TGTGCCAGCAGTTTATCAGGGGCGTCGGGCGAGCAGTACTTC.

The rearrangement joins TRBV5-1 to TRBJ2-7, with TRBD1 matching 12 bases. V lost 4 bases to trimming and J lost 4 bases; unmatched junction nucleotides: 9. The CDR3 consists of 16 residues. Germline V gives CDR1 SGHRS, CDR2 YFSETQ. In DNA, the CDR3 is TGCGCCAGCAGCCCCGGGCGGGACAGGGGGCTATACGAGCAGTACTTC. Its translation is CASSPGRDRGLYEQYF. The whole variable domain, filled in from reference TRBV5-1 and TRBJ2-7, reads KAGVTQTPRYLIKTRGQQVTLSCSPISGHRSVSWYQQTPGQGLQFLFEYFSETQRNKGNFPGRFSGRQFSNSRSEMNVSTLELGDSALYLCASSPGRDRGLYEQYFGPGTRLTVT.

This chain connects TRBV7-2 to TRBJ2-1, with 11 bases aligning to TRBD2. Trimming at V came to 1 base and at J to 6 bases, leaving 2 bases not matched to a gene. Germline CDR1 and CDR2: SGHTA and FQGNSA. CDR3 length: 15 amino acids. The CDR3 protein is CASSLEGLAANEQFF. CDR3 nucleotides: TGTGCCAGCAGCTTAGAGGGACTAGCGGCCAATGAGCAGTTCTTC.

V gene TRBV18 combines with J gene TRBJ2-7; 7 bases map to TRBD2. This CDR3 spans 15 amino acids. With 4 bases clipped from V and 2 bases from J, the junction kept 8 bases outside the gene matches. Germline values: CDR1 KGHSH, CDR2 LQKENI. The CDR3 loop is CASSQTSLKTYEQYF. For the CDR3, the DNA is TGTGCCAGCTCACAGACTAGCTTGAAGACCTACGAGCAGTACTTC.

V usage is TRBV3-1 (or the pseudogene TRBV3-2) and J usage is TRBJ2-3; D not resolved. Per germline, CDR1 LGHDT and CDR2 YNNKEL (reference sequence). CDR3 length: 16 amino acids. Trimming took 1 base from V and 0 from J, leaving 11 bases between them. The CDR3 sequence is CASSQAVITSTDTQYF. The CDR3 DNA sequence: TGTGCCAGCAGCCAAGCGGTCATAACTAGCACAGATACGCAGTATTTT.

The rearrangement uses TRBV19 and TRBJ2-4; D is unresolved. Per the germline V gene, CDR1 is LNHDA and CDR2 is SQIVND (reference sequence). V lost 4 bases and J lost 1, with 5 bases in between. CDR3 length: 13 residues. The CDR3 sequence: CASSSQAKNIQYF. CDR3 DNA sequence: TGTGCCAGTAGTAGCCAGGCCAAAAACATTCAGTACTTC.

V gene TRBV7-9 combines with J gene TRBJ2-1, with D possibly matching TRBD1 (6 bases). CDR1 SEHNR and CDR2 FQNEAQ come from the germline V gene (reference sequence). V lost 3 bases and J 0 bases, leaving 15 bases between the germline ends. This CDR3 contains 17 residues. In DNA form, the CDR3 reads TGTGCCAGCAGCTTCCGAACCCAGGGGATCTCCTACAATGAGCAGTTCTTC. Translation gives CASSFRTQGISYNEQFF. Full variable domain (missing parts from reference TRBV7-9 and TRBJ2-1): DTGVSQNPRHKITKRGQNVTFRCDPISEHNRLYWYRQTLGQGPEFLTYFQNEAQLEKSRLLSDRFSAERPKGSFSTLEIQRTEQGDSAMYLCASSFRTQGISYNEQFFGPGTRLTVL.

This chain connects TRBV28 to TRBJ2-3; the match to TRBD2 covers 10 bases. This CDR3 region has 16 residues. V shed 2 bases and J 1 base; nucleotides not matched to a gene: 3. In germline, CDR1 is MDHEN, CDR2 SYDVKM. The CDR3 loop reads CASSLPSGSGTDTQYF. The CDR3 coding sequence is TGTGCCAGCAGTTTACCTAGCGGGAGTGGCACAGATACGCAGTATTTT.

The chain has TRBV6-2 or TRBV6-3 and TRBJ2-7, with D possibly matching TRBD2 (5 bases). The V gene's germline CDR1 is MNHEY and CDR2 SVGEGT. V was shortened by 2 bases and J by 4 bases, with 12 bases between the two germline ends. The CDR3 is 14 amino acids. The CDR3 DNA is TGTGCCAGCAGTTACGCGGGTTTTTTGTACGAGCAGTACTTC. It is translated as CASSYAGFLYEQYF.

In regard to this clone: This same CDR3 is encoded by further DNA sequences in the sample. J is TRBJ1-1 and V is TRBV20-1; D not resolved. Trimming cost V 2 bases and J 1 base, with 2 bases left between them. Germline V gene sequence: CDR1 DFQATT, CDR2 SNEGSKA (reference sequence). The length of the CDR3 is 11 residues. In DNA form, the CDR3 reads TGCAGTGCTAGACGGAACACTGAAGCTTTCTTT. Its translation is CSARRNTEAFF.

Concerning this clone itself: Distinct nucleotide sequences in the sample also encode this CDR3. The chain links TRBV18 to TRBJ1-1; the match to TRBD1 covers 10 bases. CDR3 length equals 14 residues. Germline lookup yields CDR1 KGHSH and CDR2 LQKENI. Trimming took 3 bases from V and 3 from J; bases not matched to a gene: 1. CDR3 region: CASSPDRGYTEAFF. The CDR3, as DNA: TGTGCCAGCTCACCGGACAGGGGGTACACTGAAGCTTTCTTT.

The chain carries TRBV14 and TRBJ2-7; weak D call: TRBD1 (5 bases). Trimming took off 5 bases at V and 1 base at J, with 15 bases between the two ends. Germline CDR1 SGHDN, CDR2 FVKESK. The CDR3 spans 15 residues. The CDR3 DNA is TGTGCCAGCAGCTCGTATCAGGGCGCTTCCTACGAGCAGTACTTC. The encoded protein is CASSSYQGASYEQYF. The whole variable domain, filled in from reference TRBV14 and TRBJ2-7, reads EAGVTQFPSHSVIEKGQTVTLRCDPISGHDNLYWYRRVMGKEIKFLLHFVKESKQDESGMPNNRFLAERTGGTYSTLKVQPAELEDSGVYFCASSSYQGASYEQYFGPGTRLTVT.

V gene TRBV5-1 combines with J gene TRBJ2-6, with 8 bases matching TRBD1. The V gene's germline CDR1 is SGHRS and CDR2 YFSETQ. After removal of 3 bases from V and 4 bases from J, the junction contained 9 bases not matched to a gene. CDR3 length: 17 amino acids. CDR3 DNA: TGCGCCAGCAGCTCTGGACAGGGCCGAGGGGGGGCCAACGTCCTGACTTTC. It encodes CASSSGQGRGGANVLTF.

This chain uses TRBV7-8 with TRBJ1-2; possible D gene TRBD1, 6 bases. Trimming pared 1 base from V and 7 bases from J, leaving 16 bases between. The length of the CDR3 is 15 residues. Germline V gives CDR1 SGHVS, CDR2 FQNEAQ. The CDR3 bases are TGTGCCAGCAGCTTAGGTCGGGGGGCTTTCGGTGGCTACACCTTC. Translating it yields CASSLGRGAFGGYTF. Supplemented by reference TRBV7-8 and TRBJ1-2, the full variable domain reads GAGVSQSPRYKVAKRGQDVALRCDPISGHVSLFWYQQALGQGPEFLTYFQNEAQLDKSGLPSDRFFAERPEGSVSTLKIQRTQQEDSAVYLCASSLGRGAFGGYTFGSGTRLTVV.